A single sample gave rise to the 32 T cell receptor beta chains below, sequenced in a study of blood T cell repertoires in COVID-19 (dated by TCRdb to between 2020 and 2021). Library method: the immunoSEQ multiplex PCR assay. TCRdb took this table from immuneACCESS and kept in-frame rearrangements with V and J called. Such tables lack part of the clones; where checked against another copy, unresolved V genes explain under half of the gap, and the rest is unexplained. The sample table holds 70,000 or so clones, of which approximately 80% were seen once. The ten largest clones represent roughly 13% of the sample. Sequences were obtained from peripheral blood. The receptors were sampled from a man between 50 and 59 years old with COVID-19, enrolled during active disease.

The CDR3 DNA follows: TGTGCCACCGGGGGGTACAATGAGCAGTTCTTC. It codes for CATGGYNEQFF. V and J are TRBV12-3 or TRBV12-4 and TRBJ2-1, with 7 nucleotides matching TRBD2. The CDR3 totals 11 residues. The trim removed 10 bases at V and 4 bases at J, leaving 1 base unmatched.

This sequence joins TRBV7-3 and TRBJ2-4; the match to TRBD1 covers 8 bases. Per the germline V gene, CDR1 is SGHTA and CDR2 is FQGTGA. V dropped 1 base and J dropped 4; count of bases not matched to a gene: 3. CDR3 length: 15 amino acids. CDR3 sequence: CASSLSGTGKNIQYF. CDR3 in DNA: TGTGCCAGCAGCTTAAGTGGGACAGGAAAAAACATTCAGTACTTC.

The genes are TRBV6-1 and TRBJ2-5; D possibly corresponds to TRBD1 (6 bases). The CDR3 contains 15 residues. CDR1 MNHNS and CDR2 SASEGT come from the germline V gene. The V and J ends lost 3 bases and 5 bases respectively, with 16 bases between them. In nucleotides, the CDR3 is TGTGCCAGCAGTGATAAGACAGGAGGATACGAGACCCAGTACTTC. Translation: CASSDKTGGYETQYF.

This chain uses TRBV12-3 or TRBV12-4 with TRBJ1-2; 7 bases are shared with TRBD1. V dropped 7 bases and J dropped 5; count of bases not matched to a gene: 7. This CDR3 has 13 residues. CDR3 loop: CASTARGPYGYTF. The CDR3 nucleotides are TGTGCCAGCACCGCGAGGGGGCCATATGGCTACACCTTC.

The CDR3 is CASSLVGALEAFF. CDR3 nucleotide sequence: TGTGCCAGCAGCTTAGTTGGGGCATTGGAGGCTTTCTTT. The genes are TRBV7-9 and TRBJ1-1; D possibly corresponds to TRBD1 (5 bases). Per germline, CDR1 SEHNR and CDR2 FQNEAQ (reference sequence). The CDR3 spans 13 residues. V lost 1 base and J 11 bases, leaving 14 bases between the germline ends.

This chain uses TRBV11-3 with TRBJ1-1; 7 bases line up with TRBD1. The CDR3 contains 12 residues. V was clipped by 1 base and J by 11 bases; unmatched bases: 4. Germline CDR1 and CDR2: SGHNT and YENEEA. The CDR3 loop is CASSLGDSRAFF. CDR3 nucleotides: TGTGCCAGCAGCTTAGGGGACAGTCGGGCTTTCTTT.

The chain's CDR3 is CAWSVASGFSYEQYF. In DNA, the CDR3 is TGTGCCTGGAGTGTGGCTAGCGGTTTCTCCTACGAGCAGTACTTC. The chain links TRBV30 to TRBJ2-7; 7 nucleotides line up with TRBD2. V shed 0 bases, J shed 0 bases, and the junction held 5 bases outside the gene matches. The germline V gene has CDR1 GTSNPN and CDR2 SVGIG (reference sequence). The CDR3 is 15 amino acids.

The V and J genes are TRBV15 and TRBJ1-6; no definite D call. Germline assignment: CDR1 LNHNV and CDR2 YYDKDF (reference sequence). The CDR3 extends over 13 amino acids. Between the trimmed V and J ends, which lost 1 base and 11 bases, there was a span of 9 bases. DNA for the CDR3: TGTGCCACCAGCAGAGTCGCGGGAACACCCCTCCACTTT. Its translation is CATSRVAGTPLHF.

This rearrangement joins TRBV5-1 to TRBJ2-4, with TRBD2 matching over 7 bases. The CDR3 runs 17 residues. The germline V gene has CDR1 SGHRS and CDR2 YFSETQ. The V and J ends lost 4 bases and 2 bases, in that order; junction bases with no gene match: 12. The CDR3, as DNA: TGCGCCAGCAGCCCTCAAGCCGGGCGGGGGACCAAAAACATTCAGTACTTC. This translates into CASSPQAGRGTKNIQYF.

This clone is medium-sized by share. V usage is TRBV10-1 and J usage is TRBJ2-7; 13 bases match TRBD2. Germline CDR1 WNHNN, CDR2 SYGVQD (reference sequence). Trimming took 5 bases from V and 0 from J; bases not matched to a gene: 4. CDR3 length: 16 residues. The CDR3 region is CASSTGTSGNSYEQYF. The CDR3 DNA reads as TGCGCCAGCAGTACCGGGACTAGCGGGAACTCCTACGAGCAGTACTTC.

This clone came up once. The rearrangement uses TRBV7-8 and TRBJ2-2; TRBD1 matches 11 bases. Germline CDR1 SGHVS, CDR2 FQNEAQ. The length of the CDR3 is 16 residues. J was trimmed by 8 bases and V by 5 bases; bases with no gene match: 10. In nucleotides, the CDR3 is TGTGCCAGCAGCCCCCGGACAGGGGGCTCTTATGGGGAGCTGTTTTTT. It specifies CASSPRTGGSYGELFF.

The chain joins TRBV10-2 to TRBJ1-1; the match to TRBD1 covers 9 bases. Trimming at V came to 10 bases and at J to 5 bases, leaving 5 bases not matched to a gene. Germline V gene sequence: CDR1 WSHSY, CDR2 SAAADI. This CDR3 comprises 12 residues. The CDR3 reads CATWTGDTEAFF. The CDR3 DNA is TGCGCCACCTGGACAGGGGATACTGAAGCTTTCTTT.

This clone was picked up a small number of times. CDR3 residues: CASSQEDRPYGYTF. The CDR3 region has the DNA TGCGCCAGCAGCCAAGAGGACAGGCCCTATGGCTACACCTTC. This chain links TRBV4-1 with TRBJ1-2; TRBD1 agrees at 7 bases. V shed 0 bases, J shed 4 bases, and the junction held 2 bases outside the gene matches. Germline CDR1 reads MGHRA; CDR2 reads YSYEKL. CDR3 length: 14 residues.

The chain recombines TRBV7-8 with TRBJ1-2; no definite D call. This CDR3 contains 15 residues. The V end was cut by 5 bases, the J end by 3 bases, with 16 bases between. From germline, CDR1 is SGHVS and CDR2 FQNEAQ. This chain's CDR3 is CASSPRDTAYYGYTF. DNA of the CDR3: TGTGCCAGCAGCCCCCGTGACACGGCCTACTATGGCTACACCTTC.

This clone was counted only a few times. This sequence joins TRBV2 and TRBJ2-1; a weak D match, TRBD2 (5 bases). CDR3 length: 14 amino acids. V lost 7 bases, J lost 5 bases, and 15 bases lay in between. Germline CDR1 is SNHLY and CDR2 is FYNNEI. In DNA form, the CDR3 reads TGTGCCAGCAAGGATATGACTACGAACAATGAGCAGTTCTTC. This translates into CASKDMTTNNEQFF.

Regarding this clone: The same CDR3 can be traced to other DNA sequences in this sample. The chain uses TRBV19 and TRBJ2-1; TRBD2 aligns across 10 bases. Germline values: CDR1 LNHDA, CDR2 SQIVND (reference sequence). J was trimmed by 0 bases and V by 5 bases; bases with no gene match: 4. The CDR3 extends over 16 amino acids. The CDR3 sequence: CASSPRTSGSYNEQFF. The DNA for the CDR3 is TGTGCCAGTAGTCCGCGGACTAGCGGCTCCTACAATGAGCAGTTCTTC.

The rearrangement joins TRBV30 to TRBJ2-3; TRBD2 might be the D (7 bases). V lost 5 bases and J lost 1, with 13 bases in between. Looked up from germline, CDR1 is GTSNPN and CDR2 is SVGIG (reference sequence). The CDR3 extends over 14 amino acids. The CDR3 nucleotides read TGTGCCTGGGGGAGGGGGATCGGCACAGATACGCAGTATTTT. Translating gives CAWGRGIGTDTQYF.

V gene TRBV5-1 combines with J gene TRBJ2-2; D unresolved. The germline gives CDR1 SGHRS, CDR2 YFSETQ. The CDR3 has 14 residues. The V end lost 6 bases, the J end lost 6 bases, and 15 bases lay between the germline ends. The CDR3 bases are TGCGCCAGCACCCAGCTAGTTTCGGCCGGGGAGCTGTTTTTT. Translation: CASTQLVSAGELFF.

The chain couples TRBV19 to TRBJ2-6; the match to TRBD1 covers 8 bases. CDR1 and CDR2 (germline): LNHDA, SQIVND (reference sequence). This CDR3 comprises 17 residues. Trimming removed 6 bases from V and 0 bases from J; junction bases left unmatched: 7. For the CDR3, the DNA is TGTGCCAGTAGCCGGGACAGGATCCTCTCTGGGGCCAACGTCCTGACTTTC. It specifies CASSRDRILSGANVLTF.

The chain couples TRBV11-3 to TRBJ2-1; 8 nucleotides match TRBD1. The CDR3 has 14 amino acids. Trimming removed 5 bases from V and 2 bases from J; junction bases left unmatched: 2. Germline V gives CDR1 SGHNT, CDR2 YENEEA. The CDR3 sequence is CASSPGGPYNEQFF. The CDR3 DNA is TGTGCCAGCAGCCCAGGGGGCCCCTACAATGAGCAGTTCTTC.

V gene TRBV4-3 combines with J gene TRBJ1-1; a weak D match, TRBD1 (6 bases). Germline loops: CDR1 LGHNA, CDR2 YSLEER. V was trimmed by 0 bases and J by 1 base, leaving 9 bases between them. The CDR3 totals 15 residues. The CDR3 here is CASSQEQGRNTEAFF. The CDR3 DNA follows: TGCGCCAGCAGCCAAGAACAGGGTCGGAACACTGAAGCTTTCTTT.

This chain uses TRBV30 with TRBJ2-6, with D tentatively TRBD1 (5 bases). The CDR3 totals 17 residues. V lost 0 bases to trimming and J lost 2 bases, with 14 bases between them. Germline CDR1 GTSNPN, CDR2 SVGIG (reference sequence). CDR3: CAWSVPKTVAGANVLTF. For the CDR3, the DNA is TGTGCCTGGAGTGTTCCGAAGACAGTCGCTGGGGCCAACGTCCTGACTTTC.

The V and J genes are TRBV3-1 (or the pseudogene TRBV3-2) and TRBJ2-2; possible D gene TRBD1, 6 bases. The CDR3 spans 14 residues. V was trimmed by 4 bases and J by 7 bases, leaving 13 bases between them. Germline CDR1 and CDR2: LGHDT and YNNKEL (reference sequence). The CDR3 loop reads CASSRDIMVGELFF. The CDR3 DNA sequence: TGTGCCAGCAGCCGGGACATAATGGTCGGGGAGCTGTTTTTT.

This chain connects TRBV3-1 (or the pseudogene TRBV3-2) to TRBJ1-4; the D gene is possibly TRBD1 (6 bases). V lost 0 bases, J lost 5 bases, and 10 bases lay in between. The CDR3 is made up of 15 amino acids. The germline V gene has CDR1 LGHDT and CDR2 YNNKEL (reference sequence). DNA for the CDR3: TGTGCCAGCAGCCAAGACAGGGGCCTAAATGAAAAACTGTTTTTT. It specifies CASSQDRGLNEKLFF.

This rearrangement joins TRBV6-5 to TRBJ2-7; unclear D gene. The V gene's germline CDR1 is MNHEY and CDR2 SVGAGI. V was trimmed by 6 bases and J by 0 bases, leaving 15 bases between them. The CDR3 is 15 amino acids. CDR3 residues: CASRPRVQSSYEQYF. The CDR3 nucleotides read TGTGCCAGCAGGCCGAGAGTTCAATCCTCCTACGAGCAGTACTTC.

The chain recombines TRBV5-1 with TRBJ2-1; the D gene is possibly TRBD2 (6 bases). V lost 0 bases and J lost 2, with 9 bases in between. The CDR3 spans 15 residues. Germline V gene sequence: CDR1 SGHRS, CDR2 YFSETQ. The CDR3 nucleotides read TGCGCCAGCAGCTTGGCTGCTAGCGCCTACAATGAGCAGTTCTTC. This codes for CASSLAASAYNEQFF.

The chain recombines TRBV3-1 (or the pseudogene TRBV3-2) with TRBJ1-4; D gene ambiguous. V lost 1 base to trimming and J lost 5 bases, with 8 bases between them. CDR1 is LGHDT, CDR2 YNNKEL, per germline (reference sequence). The CDR3 consists of 14 residues. CDR3 residues: CASSQGWANEKLFF. The CDR3 DNA reads as TGTGCCAGCAGCCAAGGGTGGGCGAATGAAAAACTGTTTTTT.

The V call is TRBV7-8, the J call TRBJ2-5, with a weak D call TRBD2 (6 bases). The V gene's germline CDR1 is SGHVS and CDR2 FQNEAQ. The CDR3 totals 15 residues. With 5 bases removed from V and 2 bases from J, the gap between germline ends came to 15 bases. In nucleotides, the CDR3 is TGTGCCAGCAGCCGTGGAGGGGAGAAGCAAGAGACCCAGTACTTC. Translated, it gives CASSRGGEKQETQYF. Combining the CDR3 with reference TRBV7-8 and TRBJ2-5 gives the whole variable domain GAGVSQSPRYKVAKRGQDVALRCDPISGHVSLFWYQQALGQGPEFLTYFQNEAQLDKSGLPSDRFFAERPEGSVSTLKIQRTQQEDSAVYLCASSRGGEKQETQYFGPGTRLLVL.

The chain is built from TRBV11-2 and TRBJ2-7, with TRBD1 as a possible D gene (5 bases). The CDR3 spans 13 residues. Germline-derived CDR1 and CDR2 are SGHAT and FQNNGV. V lost 0 bases, J lost 6 bases, and 9 bases lay in between. This CDR3 reads CASSLDRGREQYF. The CDR3, as DNA: TGTGCCAGCAGCTTAGATAGGGGCCGCGAGCAGTACTTC.

The rearrangement links TRBV5-5 to TRBJ2-1, with 7 bases matching TRBD1. The CDR3 has 14 residues. The germline V gene has CDR1 SGHKS and CDR2 YYEKEE (reference sequence). The V segment lost 0 bases and the J segment 4 bases; nucleotides outside the gene matches: 1. The CDR3 nucleotides read TGTGCCAGCAGCTTGGGGGACAGTTACAATGAGCAGTTCTTC. Amino acid sequence: CASSLGDSYNEQFF. Full variable domain (missing parts from reference TRBV5-5 and TRBJ2-1): DAGVTQSPTHLIKTRGQQVTLRCSPISGHKSVSWYQQVLGQGPQFIFQYYEKEERGRGNFPDRFSARQFPNYSSELNVNALLLGDSALYLCASSLGDSYNEQFFGPGTRLTVL.

This clone was detected once. The rearrangement links TRBV30 to TRBJ2-2; 9 nucleotides agree with TRBD1. The CDR3 extends over 15 amino acids. Trimming at V came to 3 bases and at J to 5 bases, leaving 7 bases not matched to a gene. CDR1 is GTSNPN and CDR2 is SVGIG in the germline V gene (reference sequence). CDR3 amino acids: CAWRARDRVTGELFF. The CDR3 DNA sequence: TGTGCCTGGAGAGCCCGGGACAGGGTAACCGGGGAGCTGTTTTTT.

The CDR3 bases are TGTGCCAGCAGCTTAGGAGGGACAGGGGACACCGGGGAGCTGTTTTTT. It codes for CASSLGGTGDTGELFF. This sequence joins TRBV7-8 and TRBJ2-2; 10 bases line up with TRBD1. Losses at the gene ends were 1 base for V and 3 bases for J; bases not matched to a gene: 2. The germline V gene has CDR1 SGHVS and CDR2 FQNEAQ. This CDR3 spans 16 amino acids.